A single TCR beta chain is shown here with its context. Its antigen is still unknown. It has no much larger one-base neighbor in the sample; base qualities were not kept. The entry originates in a study of CD8 T cells in Susac syndrome (dated by TCRdb to the late 2010s). About the full investigation: Of the Susac syndrome patients who were sequenced, roughly 6 had clinically active disease and roughly eight were in clinical remission. Susac syndrome patients were therapy-naive, on corticosteroids (some also receiving IVIg), or on IVIg alone at blood withdrawal. The study used repertoire sequencing to test whether antigen drove CD8+ T cell activation and differentiation in Susac syndrome. The paper as a whole reports these results and caveats: The study acknowledged that relatively few individuals were included in the TCR sequencing and HLA analysis. No clonal expansion was detected in the CD4+ T cell repertoire of Susac syndrome patients.

Per the germline V gene, SGDLS is the CDR1 and YYNGEE is the CDR2. The CDR3 sequence holds 11 residues, the cysteine and phenylalanine included. Just CDR3 DNA is preserved here, 33 bases in frame from base 1. A distance of 6 bases separates the germline ends of V and J, which lose 5 bases and 3 bases respectively. Peripheral blood CD8+ and CD4+ T cells from healthy donors, Susac syndrome patients and multiple sclerosis patients were profiled using high-throughput TCR beta sequencing. The Susac syndrome patients fulfilled recently defined diagnostic criteria for either definite or probable disease. CD8+ TEMRA cells were enriched by FACS, while bulk CD8+ and CD4+ T cells were purified by magnetic negative isolation. Blood was collected in EDTA tubes and processed within 24 hours, with PBMCs isolated through density gradient centrifugation. PBMCs intended for TCR sequencing were cryopreserved in liquid nitrogen and thawed later in a water bath at 37 degrees C. A purity of at least 90% was achieved for sorted or isolated CD4+, CD8+ and CD8+ TEMRA cells.

RNA was extracted with the RNeasy kit and about 0.5 to 1 ug was reverse transcribed using random hexamers. TCR beta CDR3 regions were amplified with the immunoSEQ multiplex PCR assay covering 54 Vbeta and 13 Jbeta segments. Bias from PCR amplification was corrected by using a synthetic template baseline for primer optimization and for computational correction. In the paper's pipeline: Only productive sequences were kept, with reads annotated to V, D and J genes according to IMGT and analyzed in immunoSEQ Analyzer. To calculate clonality, Shannon entropy was normalized by log2 of the number of productive unique sequences and then subtracted from one. For each patient and control, public and private clones were evaluated among the 100 most prevalent clones. Susac-specific clones were defined as absent from healthy and MS cohorts, over a thousand published viral clones and other ImmuneACCESS disease sequences. The raw public reads went through TCRdb reprocessing: fastp at Q25, MiXCR clone calling, in-frame beta chains kept. Every distinct CDR3 protein forms one entry, paired with its most common genes and DNA. The V and J calls follow TCRdb's processing rather than the paper's. Within this sample are 150,000 to 160,000 distinct CDR3 sequences, with approximately 95% of them counted one time only. The leading ten clones occupy around 0.15% of the sample.

Sample: CD4+ T cells from PBMCs. The chain links TRBV9 with TRBJ2-7; no D gene call is confident. The receptor was derived from a human donor with Susac syndrome. The bases are TGTGCCAGCAGTTCGATCTACGAGCAGTACTTC. The translation is CASSSIYEQYF.